This is a list of T cell receptor beta chains from one sample in a study of beta chain features in type 1 diabetes. Profiling relied on immunoSEQ multiplex PCR, and the TCRdb table lists in-frame clones only, not all of them. The sample shows under 400,000 clones, approximately 12% of them seen only once. Sequencing was performed on naive CD4+ T cells from blood. Receptors originate from a woman aged 18-29 years with type 1 diabetes. Both conserved end residues are part of each CDR3. A D gene is named only where the DNA matches it firmly. Size is stated for part of the rows, as once, few or many counts, or as a class when the clone is expanded.

TRBJ2-7,NA,TRBV4-3,NA,13,CASSQDRGYEQYF,TGCGCCAGCAGCCAGGATAGAGGCTACGAGCAGTACTTC
TRBJ1-4,NA,TRBV29-1,NA,13,CSVLMRFNEKLFF,TGCAGCGTTCTAATGAGATTCAATGAAAAACTGTTTTTT
TRBJ1-1,NA,TRBV10-3,NA,11,CAIRDYTEAFF,TGTGCCATCAGAGACTACACTGAAGCTTTCTTT
TRBJ2-7,NA,TRBV13,TRBD1,16,CASSVEQGNDSYEQYF,TGTGCCAGCAGCGTCGAACAGGGGAATGACTCCTACGAGCAGTACTTC
TRBJ2-4,NA,TRBV7-2,TRBD1,15,CASSPRDRERSIQYF,TGTGCCAGCAGCCCGCGGGACAGGGAACGGTCCATTCAGTACTTC
TRBJ2-6,few,TRBV19,NA,14,CASRWGAGANVLTF,TGTGCCAGTAGATGGGGGGCTGGGGCCAACGTCCTGACTTTC
TRBJ1-5,NA,TRBV19,NA,16,CASSTESGTRNQPQHF,TGTGCCAGTAGTACCGAATCGGGGACACGTAATCAGCCCCAGCATTTT
TRBJ2-3,few,TRBV10-3,NA,15,CAIGAGRTSTDTQYF,TGTGCCATCGGGGCGGGGCGGACTAGCACAGATACGCAGTATTTT
TRBJ2-3,few,TRBV9,TRBD1,17,CASSVSLPGQGALAQYF,TGTGCCAGCAGCGTAAGCCTACCGGGACAGGGGGCTTTGGCGCAGTATTTT
TRBJ1-1,NA,TRBV28,NA,10,CASRNREAFF,TGTGCCAGCAGAAACCGGGAAGCTTTCTTT
TRBJ2-7,NA,TRBV6-6,TRBD1,13,CASSYLGQGVQYF,TGTGCCAGCAGTTATCTTGGACAGGGAGTGCAGTACTTC
TRBJ1-1,few,TRBV18,NA,15,CASSPLSGSNTEAFF,TGTGCCAGCTCACCATTGTCAGGGTCTAACACTGAAGCTTTCTTT
TRBJ1-1,few,TRBV19,NA,15,CASSIGAGSYAEAFF,TGTGCCAGTAGTATAGGAGCAGGCTCTTACGCTGAAGCTTTCTTT
TRBJ2-3,few,TRBV5-4,TRBD1,16,CASSLAPGQGHDTQYF,TGTGCCAGCAGCTTGGCACCTGGACAGGGGCATGATACGCAGTATTTT
TRBJ1-2,few,TRBV19,NA,12,CASGQRNYGYTF,TGTGCCAGTGGACAGCGGAACTATGGCTACACCTTC
TRBJ2-3,NA,TRBV10-3,TRBD1,14,CAIRHRGESDTQYF,TGTGCCATCCGACACAGGGGTGAATCAGATACGCAGTATTTT
TRBJ2-1,NA,TRBV1,NA,12,CTSSQDRDEQFF,TGCACCAGCAGCCAAGACCGGGATGAGCAGTTCTTC
TRBJ2-7,few,TRBV21-1,NA,14,CASSQRQGTYEQYF,TGTGCCAGCAGCCAAAGACAGGGGACCTACGAGCAGTACTTC
TRBJ2-4,few,TRBV7-2,NA,14,CASRLAGSGNIQYF,TGTGCCAGCAGGCTCGCGGGGAGTGGAAACATTCAGTACTTC
TRBJ2-6,few,TRBV28,NA,17,CASSPGWRGSGANVLTF,TGTGCCAGCAGTCCCGGGTGGCGAGGCTCTGGGGCCAACGTCCTGACTTTC
TRBJ2-2,NA,TRBV4-3,NA,13,CASSQHVGGELFF,TGCGCCAGCAGCCAACACGTCGGCGGGGAGCTGTTTTTT
TRBJ2-7,few,TRBV4-1,NA,17,CASSDSRGRARGNEQYF,TGCGCCAGCAGCGATTCTAGGGGGAGGGCCCGAGGCAACGAGCAGTACTTC
TRBJ1-2,few,TRBV7-2,TRBD1,14,CASSPDRGNYGYTF,TGTGCCAGCAGCCCGGACAGGGGGAACTATGGCTACACCTTC
TRBJ2-2,few,TRBV7-2,NA,13,CASSLGGAGELFF,TGTGCCAGCAGCTTAGGCGGAGCCGGGGAGCTGTTTTTT
TRBJ2-2,NA,TRBV7-2,NA,11,CASSLWGELFF,TGTGCCAGCTCCCTATGGGGGGAGCTGTTTTTT
TRBJ1-1,NA,TRBV18,NA,15,CASSPGLQGNTEAFF,TGTGCCAGCTCACCAGGCCTACAGGGGAACACTGAAGCTTTCTTT
TRBJ2-7,few,TRBV30,NA,13,CAWSKDNGYEQYF,TGTGCCTGGAGCAAGGACAATGGTTACGAGCAGTACTTC
TRBJ2-1,few,TRBV2,NA,13,CASSVQRYNEQFF,TGTGCCAGCAGTGTACAGCGGTACAATGAGCAGTTCTTC
TRBJ2-5,few,TRBV15,NA,15,CATSRDYGSSQTQYF,TGTGCCACCAGCAGAGATTACGGGAGTAGCCAGACCCAGTACTTC
TRBJ2-2,NA,TRBV4-3,NA,15,CASSLDYLNTGELFF,TGCGCCAGCAGCCTAGACTACCTGAACACCGGGGAGCTGTTTTTT
TRBJ2-1,NA,TRBV19,TRBD1,14,CASSLGQVRNEQFF,TGTGCCAGTAGTTTAGGACAGGTTAGGAATGAGCAGTTCTTC
TRBJ2-5,NA,TRBV18,NA,16,CASSSTGRQVQETQYF,TGTGCCAGCTCATCCACTGGTAGACAGGTCCAAGAGACCCAGTACTTC
TRBJ2-1,few,TRBV30,TRBD2,15,CAWQQREDIYNEQFF,TGTGCCTGGCAACAGCGGGAGGACATATACAATGAGCAGTTCTTC
TRBJ2-7,few,TRBV15,NA,14,CATSRDRAANEQYF,TGTGCCACCAGCAGAGACAGGGCTGCGAACGAGCAGTACTTC
TRBJ2-1,NA,TRBV30,TRBD2,17,CAWSRLAGFSSYNEQFF,TGTGCCTGGAGTAGACTAGCGGGATTTAGCTCCTACAATGAGCAGTTCTTC
TRBJ2-5,NA,TRBV11-1,TRBD1,19,CASSRRLGTGAILGETQYF,TGTGCCAGCAGCCGACGGTTGGGGACAGGGGCCATCTTGGGAGAGACCCAGTACTTC
TRBJ2-3,few,TRBV9,NA,17,CASSVDRGGRTTDTQYF,TGTGCCAGCAGCGTAGATAGGGGCGGACGAACCACAGATACGCAGTATTTT
TRBJ1-2,few,TRBV9,NA,13,CASSVQGRGGYTF,TGTGCCAGCAGCGTACAGGGGAGGGGTGGCTACACCTTC
TRBJ2-1,NA,TRBV5-1,TRBD2,13,CASTTSGDNEQFF,TGCGCCAGCACAACTAGCGGGGACAATGAGCAGTTCTTC
TRBJ2-3,NA,TRBV5-4,NA,17,CASSSDLGHVARDTQYF,TGTGCCAGCAGCTCGGACCTCGGACACGTTGCCCGGGATACGCAGTATTTT
TRBJ2-5,NA,TRBV30,NA,15,CAWNKPGGLQETQYF,TGTGCCTGGAACAAGCCAGGGGGACTCCAAGAGACCCAGTACTTC
TRBJ1-5,NA,TRBV5-6,NA,13,CASSLGGGQPQHF,TGTGCCAGCAGCTTGGGGGGAGGTCAGCCCCAGCATTTT
TRBJ2-3,few,TRBV30,NA,16,CAWSVPGGRPGDTQYF,TGTGCCTGGAGTGTACCCGGGGGGCGCCCGGGAGATACGCAGTATTTT
TRBJ2-1,NA,TRBV9,NA,13,CASSVALYNEQFF,TGTGCCAGCAGCGTAGCTTTATACAATGAGCAGTTCTTC
TRBJ2-3,NA,TRBV4-2,TRBD2,16,CASSQVAGGRTDTQYF,TGTGCCAGCAGCCAAGTGGCGGGGGGACGCACAGATACGCAGTATTTT
TRBJ2-2,few,TRBV18,TRBD1,13,CASSSGTAGELFF,TGTGCCAGCTCATCCGGGACAGCCGGGGAGCTGTTTTTT
TRBJ2-2,few,TRBV4-3,NA,15,CASSQEGQNTGELFF,TGCGCCAGCAGCCAAGAGGGACAGAACACCGGGGAGCTGTTTTTT
TRBJ2-1,few,TRBV6-6,TRBD2,16,CASSYPPGLAGNEQFF,TGTGCCAGCAGTTACCCACCCGGACTAGCGGGGAATGAGCAGTTCTTC
TRBJ2-5,few,TRBV7-2,NA,11,CASSQRETQYF,TGTGCCAGCAGCCAACGGGAGACCCAGTACTTC
TRBJ2-1,NA,TRBV18,NA,14,CASSFLSGDNEQFF,TGTGCCAGCTCATTCCTAAGTGGTGACAATGAGCAGTTCTTC
TRBJ2-7,NA,TRBV18,NA,13,CASSPGETGEQYF,TGTGCCAGCTCACCAGGGGAGACTGGGGAGCAGTACTTC
TRBJ2-1,few,TRBV7-8,NA,13,CASNHRRDNEQFF,TGTGCCAGCAACCACCGCCGAGACAATGAGCAGTTCTTC
TRBJ2-5,NA,TRBV9,NA,13,CASSVATQETQYF,TGTGCCAGCAGCGTGGCAACCCAAGAGACCCAGTACTTC